Detailed here is one T cell receptor beta chain. Its antigen is unidentified. Amplification used 60 Vbeta primers and 13 Jbeta primers. The assay was immunoSEQ multiplex PCR, and TCRdb's table has in-frame clones only and misses some. The table has around 150,000 clones, approximately 72% seen once; the top ten hold 7.1%. The sample belongs to a study of cytomegalovirus exposure and HLA in healthy donors. Findings and limits, study-wide: In terms of immune exposure information, only CMV serostatus was available.

Losses at the gene ends were 6 bases for V and 0 bases for J; bases not matched to a gene: 3. CDR3 length: 14 residues. CDR1 and CDR2 from the germline V gene are MNHNS and SASEGT. The origin of this receptor is a man aged 35 to 55 in good health and CMV-seropositive. The chain links TRBV6-1 to TRBJ2-3; 7 bases are shared with TRBD2. Sequencing used PBMCs. The chain's CDR3 is CASRAGISTDTQYF. The CDR3 nucleotides are TGTGCCAGCAGAGCGGGGATTAGCACAGATACGCAGTATTTT.